This T cell receptor (beta chain) was recorded in a study of T cell changes during pregnancy in multiple sclerosis. Method: immunoSEQ multiplex PCR; TCRdb's copy keeps in-frame clones and lacks some. The profile shows around 130,000 clones, roughly 95% of them singletons. CDR1 is SGHAT and CDR2 is FQNNGV in the germline V gene. Trimming took off 2 bases at V and 2 bases at J, with 7 bases between the two ends. The CDR3 has 14 amino acids. The receptor comes from a female donor with multiple sclerosis, enrolled in a pregnancy study. This specimen consisted of peripheral blood, obtained after pregnancy. The chain links TRBV11-2 to TRBJ2-1; possible D gene TRBD1, 6 bases. The CDR3 reads CASSLQGPYNEQFF. CDR3 in DNA: TGTGCCAGCAGCTTACAGGGGCCCTACAATGAGCAGTTCTTC. The full variable domain, rest sourced from reference TRBV11-2 and TRBJ2-1, is EAGVAQSPRYKIIEKRQSVAFWCNPISGHATLYWYQQILGQGPKLLIQFQNNGVVDDSQLPKDRFSAERLKGVDSTLKIQPAKLEDSAVYLCASSLQGPYNEQFFGPGTRLTVL.